A selection of T cell receptor beta chains follows, all from one sample in a study of early T cells in non-severe SARS-CoV-2 infection. TCRdb re-called the 5' RACE reads through MiXCR, storing one row per CDR3 protein. Of more than 80,000 distinct CDR3 sequences listed, roughly 9.6% were seen once; the top ten hold around 5.1%. The sequenced sample consisted of whole blood. Receptor source: an adult who was a healthcare worker with PCR-confirmed SARS-CoV-2 infection or an uninfected control (not recorded which). Both conserved end residues are part of each CDR3. Each record gives: clone size, J gene, V gene, D gene, CDR3 DNA, CDR3 protein. The D gene is left open where the match is weak. The size of a clone is reported for some rows only, either as once, few or many, or as a class for expanded clones.

few,TRBJ2-2,TRBV5-1,TRBD1,TGCGCCAGCAGCTCCAGGGGGCGCATCCCCGGGGAGCTGTTTTTT,CASSSRGRIPGELFF
NA,TRBJ1-1,TRBV9,NA,TGTGCCAGCAGTCAATACAGGGACACTGAAGCTTTCTTT,CASSQYRDTEAFF
NA,TRBJ2-1,TRBV4-1,TRBD2,TGCGCCAGCAACCAACTCGGACTAGCCTATGAGCAGTTCTTC,CASNQLGLAYEQFF
NA,TRBJ2-7,TRBV6-5,TRBD1,TGTGCCAGCAGTGCCGGGACAGGGTCATCCTACGAGCAGTACTTC,CASSAGTGSSYEQYF
NA,TRBJ2-7,TRBV6-2/TRBV6-3,NA,TGTGCCAGCAGTCAGGGCGAGCAGTACTTC,CASSQGEQYF
NA,TRBJ1-2,TRBV2,NA,TGTGCCAGCAGTGAGACGCGGGACGGCTACACCTTC,CASSETRDGYTF
many,TRBJ2-7,TRBV4-1,NA,TGCGCCAGCAGCCGAGGCACAGCCAAGAACTCCTACGAGCAGTACTTC,CASSRGTAKNSYEQYF
few,TRBJ2-5,TRBV7-2,NA,TGTGCCAGCAGCCCCGCCGGGAATTCACAAGAGACCCAGTACTTC,CASSPAGNSQETQYF
NA,TRBJ1-1,TRBV20-1,NA,TGCAGTGCTAGCGGTGGGCGGAACCGGGAGGCTTTCTTT,CSASGGRNREAFF
NA,TRBJ1-1,TRBV20-1,NA,TGCAGTGCTAGTGGGCAGTTGAGTGAAGCTTTCTTT,CSASGQLSEAFF
few,TRBJ1-2,TRBV20-1,TRBD1,TGCAGTGCTAGACCCGGGACAGGGGTCTATGGCTACACCTTC,CSARPGTGVYGYTF
few,TRBJ1-5,TRBV7-3,NA,TGTGCCAGCAGCTTACACAGTAATCAGCCCCAGCATTTT,CASSLHSNQPQHF
NA,TRBJ1-5,TRBV28,NA,TGTGCCAGCAGTTCCCGTCAGCCCCAGCATTTT,CASSSRQPQHF
few,TRBJ1-5,TRBV7-8,NA,TGTGCCAGCAGCTTATCTTCGACTTTTTATAGCAATCAGCCCCAGCATTTT,CASSLSSTFYSNQPQHF
many,TRBJ1-5,TRBV6-5,NA,TGTGCCAGCAGTTACTCGGAGGGGTATCAGCCCCAGCATTTT,CASSYSEGYQPQHF
many,TRBJ2-2,TRBV12-5,TRBD1,TGTGCTAGTGGTTTGGTATCTCATTCGACACAGGGGGGAGCCGGGGAGCTGTTTTTT,CASGLVSHSTQGGAGELFF
many,TRBJ1-1,TRBV5-1,TRBD1,TGCGCCAGCAGCTCCGGGACAGTTGAAGCTTTCTTT,CASSSGTVEAFF
NA,TRBJ2-1,TRBV5-1,NA,TGCGCCAGCTCGCGGGACAATCTTGAGTTCTTC,CASSRDNLEFF
few,TRBJ1-2,TRBV12-3/TRBV12-4,TRBD1,TGTGCCAGCAGCGAAAATTACAGGGGGCGCATAGATGGCTACACCTTC,CASSENYRGRIDGYTF
NA,TRBJ1-1,TRBV29-1,NA,TGCGGCGTTGATATTGGGGGAACTGAAGCTTTCTTT,CGVDIGGTEAFF
NA,TRBJ2-7,TRBV7-3,NA,TGTGCCAGCAGCCTAACAGGGTTCGAGCAGTACTTC,CASSLTGFEQYF
many,TRBJ2-5,TRBV5-1,TRBD2,TGCGCCAGCAGCTTGGGTCTAGCGGGGCCCCTGCAAGAGACCCAGTACTTC,CASSLGLAGPLQETQYF
NA,TRBJ2-7,TRBV18,TRBD2,TGTGCCAGCTCACCTCCGGGACTAGCGGGGTCCGGCGAGCAGTACTTC,CASSPPGLAGSGEQYF
few,TRBJ2-1,TRBV29-1,NA,TGCAGCGTTGCAGGTAGTCATGAGCAGTTCTTC,CSVAGSHEQFF
many,TRBJ1-4,TRBV6-2/TRBV6-3,NA,TGTGCCAGCAGTTACCCAGGGACCGAGAATGAAAAACTGTTTTTT,CASSYPGTENEKLFF
NA,TRBJ2-2,TRBV29-1,TRBD2,TGCAGCGTCGATTTAGGGACTAGCGGGAGACACACCGGGGAGCTGTTTTTT,CSVDLGTSGRHTGELFF
NA,TRBJ1-1,TRBV7-2,NA,TGTGCCAGCAGCTTAGGATCCTTGAACACTGAAGCTTTCTTT,CASSLGSLNTEAFF
NA,TRBJ2-7,TRBV5-1,NA,TGCGCCAGCAGCTTAACAGGGCCTAGGAGCGGCGACGAGCAGTACTTC,CASSLTGPRSGDEQYF
NA,TRBJ2-1,TRBV14,TRBD2,TGTGCCAGCAGCCAGTTAGCGGGGGAGTACAATGAGCAGTTCTTC,CASSQLAGEYNEQFF
few,TRBJ1-2,TRBV7-9,NA,TGTGCCAGCAGCTTATCCGGGGTTACCGCTAACTATGGCTACACCTTC,CASSLSGVTANYGYTF
few,TRBJ2-2,TRBV11-2,NA,TGTGCCAGCAGTAGAATACAGGGACTCGACGGGGAGCTGTTTTTT,CASSRIQGLDGELFF
many,TRBJ2-3,TRBV7-8,NA,TGTGCCAGCAGCCACACAGGGCTCACAGATACGCAGTATTTT,CASSHTGLTDTQYF
many,TRBJ1-2,TRBV5-4,NA,TGTGCCAGCAGCCTGGTGACAGTTAGTGATGGCTACACCTTC,CASSLVTVSDGYTF
NA,TRBJ2-2,TRBV29-1,NA,TGCAGCGTTTCCTCAGGGGCTTGGAACACCGGGGAGCTGTTTTTT,CSVSSGAWNTGELFF
NA,TRBJ1-1,TRBV15,NA,TGTGCCACCAGCAGTCCGGGACGGCTAAACACTGAAGCTTTCTTT,CATSSPGRLNTEAFF
few,TRBJ1-5,TRBV5-6,TRBD1,TGTGTCAGCAGCATGGCAGGGGGTCCTCGAAATCAGCCCCAGCATTTT,CVSSMAGGPRNQPQHF
many,TRBJ2-5,TRBV20-1,NA,TGCAGTGCTAGATACGGGAAGGAGACCCAGTACTTC,CSARYGKETQYF
NA,TRBJ1-1,TRBV12-5,TRBD1,TGTGCTAGTGACGTGGGACAGAAGAACACTGAAGTTTTCTTT,CASDVGQKNTEVFF
few,TRBJ2-3,TRBV6-5,NA,TGTGCCAGCAGTTACGGGAGGTCCCGCACAGATACGCAGTATTTT,CASSYGRSRTDTQYF
NA,TRBJ1-5,TRBV7-9,NA,TGTGCCAGCAGCCCCACCCGGGGAAGGGATAGCAATCAGCCCCAGCATTTT,CASSPTRGRDSNQPQHF
NA,TRBJ2-7,TRBV28,TRBD1,TGTGCCAGCAGTTTCCACAGGGGATACGAGCAGTACTTC,CASSFHRGYEQYF
NA,TRBJ1-2,TRBV12-3/TRBV12-4,NA,TGTGCCAGCAGTTTCCCGGGGCAGGGTAGCTATGGCTACACCTTC,CASSFPGQGSYGYTF
many,TRBJ1-2,TRBV2,NA,TGTGCCAGCAGTTTGAGTGAGATACCTAACTATGGCTACACCTTC,CASSLSEIPNYGYTF
many,TRBJ2-1,TRBV11-2,NA,TGTGCCAGCAGCTTAGATTTAGGGTCCTACAATGAGCAGTTCTTC,CASSLDLGSYNEQFF
many,TRBJ2-7,TRBV20-1,TRBD2,TGCAGTGCTAGAGCGCGGCTAGCGGGAGTCTACGAGCAGTACTTC,CSARARLAGVYEQYF
many,TRBJ2-7,TRBV25-1,TRBD1,TGTGCCAGCAGTGGTTACCCGGGACAGGGAACCTACGAGCAGTACTTC,CASSGYPGQGTYEQYF
many,TRBJ2-7,TRBV7-2,NA,TGTGCCAGCAGTTACCGACCGGGACAAAGTAAGGGCTACGAGCAGTACTTC,CASSYRPGQSKGYEQYF
NA,TRBJ2-1,TRBV5-1,NA,TGCGCCAGCACGGTCGGCTCCTACAATGAGCAGTTCTTC,CASTVGSYNEQFF
few,TRBJ2-2,TRBV11-2,NA,TGTGCCAGCAGCTTAATGGGGGTGAACACCGGGGAGCTGTTTTTT,CASSLMGVNTGELFF
NA,TRBJ1-2,TRBV20-1,TRBD1,TGCAGTGCTTGGGACAGGGGAATAGAGTATGGCTACACCTTC,CSAWDRGIEYGYTF